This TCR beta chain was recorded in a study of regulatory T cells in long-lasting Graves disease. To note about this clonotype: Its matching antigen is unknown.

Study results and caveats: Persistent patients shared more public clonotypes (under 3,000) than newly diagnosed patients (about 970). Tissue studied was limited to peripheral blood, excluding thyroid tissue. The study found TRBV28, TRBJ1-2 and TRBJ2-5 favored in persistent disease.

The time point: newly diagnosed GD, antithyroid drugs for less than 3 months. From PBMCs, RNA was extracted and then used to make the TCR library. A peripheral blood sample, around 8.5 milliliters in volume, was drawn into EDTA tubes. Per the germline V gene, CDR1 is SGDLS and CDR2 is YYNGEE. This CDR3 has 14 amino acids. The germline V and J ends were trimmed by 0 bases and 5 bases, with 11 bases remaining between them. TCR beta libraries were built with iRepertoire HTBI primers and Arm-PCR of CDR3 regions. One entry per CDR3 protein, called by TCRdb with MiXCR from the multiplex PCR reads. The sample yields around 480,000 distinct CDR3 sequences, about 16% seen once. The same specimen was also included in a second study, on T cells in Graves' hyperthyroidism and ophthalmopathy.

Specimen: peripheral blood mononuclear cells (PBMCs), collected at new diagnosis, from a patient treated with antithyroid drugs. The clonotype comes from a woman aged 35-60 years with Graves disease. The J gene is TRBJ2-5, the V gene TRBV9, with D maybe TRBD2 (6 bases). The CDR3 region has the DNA TGTGCCAGCAGCGTAGAGGAGGGTCGGGAGACCCAGTACTTC. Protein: CASSVEEGRETQYF.